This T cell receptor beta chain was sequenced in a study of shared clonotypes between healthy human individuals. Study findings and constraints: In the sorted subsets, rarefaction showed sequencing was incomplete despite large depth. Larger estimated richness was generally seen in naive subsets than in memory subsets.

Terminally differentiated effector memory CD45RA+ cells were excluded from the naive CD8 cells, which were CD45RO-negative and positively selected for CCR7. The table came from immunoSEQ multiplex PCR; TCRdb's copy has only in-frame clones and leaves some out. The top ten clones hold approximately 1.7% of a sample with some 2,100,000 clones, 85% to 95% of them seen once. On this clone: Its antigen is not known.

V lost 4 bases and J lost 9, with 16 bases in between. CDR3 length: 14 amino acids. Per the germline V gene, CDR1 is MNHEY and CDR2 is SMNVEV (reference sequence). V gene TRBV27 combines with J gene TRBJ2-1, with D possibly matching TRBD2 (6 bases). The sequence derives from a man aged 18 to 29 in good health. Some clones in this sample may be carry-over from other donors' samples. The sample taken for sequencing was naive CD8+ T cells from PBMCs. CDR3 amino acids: CASSSVGAGTEQFF. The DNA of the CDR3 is TGTGCCAGCAGTTCGGTTGGGGCGGGAACTGAGCAGTTCTTC.